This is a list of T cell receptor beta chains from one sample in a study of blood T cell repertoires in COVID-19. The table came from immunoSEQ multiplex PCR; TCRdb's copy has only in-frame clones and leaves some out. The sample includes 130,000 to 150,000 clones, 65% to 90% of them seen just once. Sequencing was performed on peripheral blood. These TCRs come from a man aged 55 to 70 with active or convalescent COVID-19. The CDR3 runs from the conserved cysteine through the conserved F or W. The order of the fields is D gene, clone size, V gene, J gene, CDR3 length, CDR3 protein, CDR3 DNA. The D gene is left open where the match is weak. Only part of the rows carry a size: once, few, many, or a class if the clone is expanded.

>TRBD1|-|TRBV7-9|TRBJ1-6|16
CASSSRTGGANSPLHF
TGTGCCAGCAGCTCAAGGACAGGAGGAGCTAATTCACCCCTCCACTTT
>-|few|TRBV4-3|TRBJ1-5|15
CASSQDRRVNQPQHF
TGCGCCAGCAGCCAAGATCGGAGGGTTAATCAGCCCCAGCATTTT
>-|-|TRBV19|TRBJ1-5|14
CASSTTASVGPQHF
TGTGCCAGTAGTACGACAGCGTCTGTGGGGCCCCAGCATTTT
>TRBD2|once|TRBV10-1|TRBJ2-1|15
CASSEGTSGGNEQFF
TGCGCCAGCAGTGAGGGGACTAGCGGGGGGAATGAGCAGTTCTTC
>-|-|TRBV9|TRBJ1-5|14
CASSVGPGDQPQHF
TGTGCCAGCAGCGTAGGTCCGGGGGATCAGCCCCAGCATTTT
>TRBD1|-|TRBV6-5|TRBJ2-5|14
CASSFDRGRETQYF
TGTGCCAGCAGTTTCGACAGGGGGAGAGAGACCCAGTACTTC
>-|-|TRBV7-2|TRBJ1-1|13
CASSLIRDTEAFF
TGTGCCAGCAGCTTAATCCGTGACACTGAAGCTTTCTTT
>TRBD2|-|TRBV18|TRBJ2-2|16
CASSPLVSSGTGELFF
TGTGCCAGCTCACCTCTGGTGTCTAGCGGTACCGGGGAGCTGTTTTTT
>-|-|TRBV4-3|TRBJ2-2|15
CASSQDLASPGELFF
TGCGCCAGCAGCCAAGATCTGGCTAGCCCCGGGGAGCTGTTTTTT
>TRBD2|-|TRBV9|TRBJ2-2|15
CASSARDYRTGELFF
TGTGCCAGCAGCGCCCGGGACTACCGGACCGGGGAGCTGTTTTTT
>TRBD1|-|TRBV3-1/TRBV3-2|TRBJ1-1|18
CASSLVFRGQGWNTEAFF
TGTGCCAGCAGCCTCGTGTTTAGAGGACAGGGGTGGAACACTGAAGCTTTCTTT
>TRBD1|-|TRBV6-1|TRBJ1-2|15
CASSEGTGGFYGYTF
TGTGCCAGCAGTGAAGGGACAGGGGGATTCTATGGCTACACCTTC
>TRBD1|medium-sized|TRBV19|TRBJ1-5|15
CASRYRDSNNQPQHF
TGTGCCAGTAGATATCGGGACAGCAACAATCAGCCCCAGCATTTT
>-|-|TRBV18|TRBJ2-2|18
CASSPLDRDTSNTGELFF
TGTGCCAGCTCACCCCTAGACAGAGACACCTCGAACACCGGGGAGCTGTTTTTT
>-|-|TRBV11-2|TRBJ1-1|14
CASSPTSGNTEAFF
TGTGCCAGCAGCCCCACCTCAGGGAACACTGAAGCTTTCTTT
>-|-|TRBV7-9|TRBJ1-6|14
CASATGSHNSPLHF
TGTGCCAGCGCAACGGGGAGCCATAATTCACCCCTCCACTTT
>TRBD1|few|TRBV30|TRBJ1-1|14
CAWSRQGYYTEAFF
TGTGCCTGGAGCCGACAGGGTTACTACACTGAAGCTTTCTTT
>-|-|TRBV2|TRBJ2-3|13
CASRTGVGDTQYF
TGTGCCAGTCGAACCGGGGTTGGAGATACGCAGTATTTT
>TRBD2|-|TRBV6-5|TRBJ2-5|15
CASSYRAGGQETQYF
TGTGCCAGCAGTTACAGGGCGGGAGGGCAAGAGACCCAGTACTTC
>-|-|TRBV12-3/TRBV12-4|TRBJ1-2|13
CASSYGSPLSYTF
TGTGCCAGCAGTTACGGGTCCCCCTTATCCTACACCTTC